One TCR beta chain is described in this entry. What this receptor recognizes is not known. No clone much larger than this one lies a single base away; base qualities are absent. This record comes from a study of blood T cell repertoires in COVID-19 (dated by TCRdb to about 2020). Some background on the complete study: Samples from collaborators originated in the United States, Italy and Spain and spanned both the acute and convalescent phases of COVID-19. The material from the prospective study consisted of cDNA or gDNA derived from T cells, B-cell-depleted T cells, or PBMCs. Subjects who had been exposed to COVID-19, were actively infected with it, or had recovered from it provided the deeply sampled blood TCRbeta repertoires that made up the dataset. The repertoires were released in a freely available public database meant as a resource for research on the immune response to SARS-CoV-2. The samples were drawn from the first 160 participants of the ongoing ImmuneRACE study and from about 1,200 subjects provided by 6 global collaborators. Nearly every sample came with metadata listing a de-identified subject ID, COVID-19 status, age in years and sex. HLA class I and class II types, where available, came from metadata supplied by the sample provider rather than from assay-based typing. Summary of the overall study and its limitations: The amount of clinical and demographic metadata varied by source and participant and was provided uncurated.

The germline ends are 15 bases apart after V is trimmed by 8 bases and J by 13 bases. The CDR3 contains 11 residues, cysteine and phenylalanine counted. The DNA shown is the 33-base CDR3, in frame from base 1. Reading the germline V gene gives CDR1 SNHLY and CDR2 FYNNEI. The immunoSEQ Assay, a bias-controlled multiplex PCR, was used to amplify TCRbeta CDR3 regions from genomic DNA. The paper's data handling went like this. The number of nucleated cells in each sample was estimated from the amplification of reference gene primers within the assay. To quantify the absolute abundance of each unique TCRbeta CDR3 rearrangement, sequence reads were collapsed and filtered. For each sample, productive Simpson clonality was calculated as the square root of Simpson's diversity index over productive rearrangements. This immuneACCESS table, as held by TCRdb, lists in-frame sequences with V and J called but not all clones. Of the missing ones, under half trace to an unresolved V gene in checked studies; the others have no known cause. The V and J calls and clone size are taken from that table; D and trimming were inferred from the DNA. For this sample the table gives under 300,000 clones, of which roughly 87% were detected only once. In total, the top ten clones hold 6% to 7% of the sample.

Participants in the prospective study were enrolled through a virtual design, were aged roughly 18 to 100 years, and lived in roughly 24 United States geographic areas. Cohort assignment in the prospective study relied on participant-reported clinical history from a screening survey and a study questionnaire. Each participant in the prospective study had whole blood, serum and a nasopharyngeal or oropharyngeal swab collected by mobile phlebotomists. Participants in the prospective study had the option to provide additional blood draws and questionnaires over a roughly two-month period. Before DNA extraction, blood samples from the prospective study were shipped at room temperature or frozen.

The TCR comes from a woman aged 25 to 39 with acute COVID-19. This chain joins TRBV2 to TRBJ2-1, with TRBD1 tentatively as D gene (6 bases match). Sample: PBMCs or T cells enriched from blood (not recorded which). At the DNA level, the sequence is TGTGCCAGCCTGGACAGAGGTGATCAGTTCTTC. It translates as CASLDRGDQFF. This CDR3, with the reference TRBV2 and TRBJ2-1 proteins standing in past its ends, gives the full variable domain EPEVTQTPSHQVTQMGQEVILRCVPISNHLYFYWYRQILGQKVEFLVSFYNNEISEKSEIFDDQFSVERPDGSNFTLKIRSTKLEDSAMYFCASLDRGDQFFGPGTRLTVL.